The 27 T cell receptor beta chains given below trace back to one sample, sequenced in a study of blood T cell repertoires in COVID-19. The repertoire was sequenced with immunoSEQ multiplex PCR; TCRdb's copy has only in-frame clones and lacks some. This table has some 400,000 clones, approximately 87% appearing once. Sequences were obtained from peripheral blood. These receptors all come from a woman aged 30 to 39 with COVID-19, enrolled during active disease.

J is TRBJ2-6 and V is TRBV10-3, with 7 bases that match TRBD1. The CDR3 sequence is 17 residues long. The V gene end was trimmed by 5 bases and the J gene end by 1 base; junction bases not matched to a gene: 8. Germline CDR1 and CDR2: ENHRY and SYGVKD. CDR3 sequence reads: CAISPAPGGSGANVLTF. As DNA, the CDR3 is TGTGCCATCAGTCCGGCTCCAGGGGGTTCTGGGGCCAACGTCCTGACTTTC.

This chain uses TRBV27 with TRBJ1-5, with D possibly TRBD1 on 5 matching bases. The CDR3 is made up of 15 amino acids. The ends were cut back, 2 bases at V and 4 bases at J, with 12 bases in the middle. Germline V CDR1 and CDR2: MNHEY, SMNVEV (reference sequence). The CDR3 spells CASSLMGRGNQPQHF. The CDR3 DNA reads TGTGCCAGCAGTTTAATGGGAAGGGGTAATCAGCCCCAGCATTTT.

The genes are TRBV7-6 and TRBJ2-5; 10 bases match TRBD2. CDR3 size: 15 residues. CDR1 is SGHVS and CDR2 is FNYEAQ in the germline V gene. V trimming: 1 base; J trimming: 7 bases; junction bases outside the gene matches: 6. The chain's CDR3 is CASSLGASGSGTQYF. CDR3 nucleotide sequence: TGTGCCAGCAGCTTAGGGGCTAGCGGGAGCGGGACCCAGTACTTC.

The chain couples TRBV11-2 to TRBJ2-1; TRBD2 is a possible D gene (5 bases). The V gene's germline CDR1 is SGHAT and CDR2 FQNNGV. The CDR3 extends over 14 amino acids. V was clipped by 5 bases and J by 6 bases, with 14 bases between them. Here the CDR3 DNA reads TGTGCCAGCAGCACCACCACCGGGGTCAATGAGCAGTTCTTC. It encodes CASSTTTGVNEQFF.

In DNA, the CDR3 is TGTGCCAGCAGCTTGGACAGGGGGCGAGGTACTGAAGCTTTCTTT. It codes for CASSLDRGRGTEAFF. The chain has TRBV7-2 and TRBJ1-1; 11 bases fit TRBD1. The CDR3 consists of 15 residues. Trimming took 3 bases from V and 5 from J; bases not matched to a gene: 5. The V gene's germline CDR1 is SGHTA and CDR2 FQGNSA.

Concerning this clone: This specimen includes other DNA sequences encoding the same CDR3. The chain combines TRBV6-5 with TRBJ1-1, with a tentative D call TRBD1 (6 bases). V was pared by 7 bases and J by 1 base, with 10 bases between. CDR3 length equals 13 residues. Looked up from germline, CDR1 is MNHEY and CDR2 is SVGAGI. The CDR3 DNA follows: TGTGCCAGCAAGCGGGGACAGAACACTGAAGCTTTCTTT. Residues: CASKRGQNTEAFF.

The rearrangement links TRBV3-1 (or the pseudogene TRBV3-2) to TRBJ2-2; TRBD2 is a possible D gene (6 bases). The CDR3 covers 14 residues. V dropped 4 bases and J dropped 4 bases, with 10 bases sitting between them. CDR1 and CDR2 (germline): LGHDT, YNNKEL (reference sequence). For the CDR3, the DNA is TGTGCCAGCAGCCTTAGACTAGGCACCGGGGAGCTGTTTTTT. This gives the protein CASSLRLGTGELFF.

This chain uses TRBV19 with TRBJ1-2; 8 nucleotides agree with TRBD1. Germline loops: CDR1 LNHDA, CDR2 SQIVND (reference sequence). This CDR3 comprises 17 residues. Losses at the gene ends were 5 bases for V and 0 bases for J; bases not matched to a gene: 11. This CDR3 reads CASSATDRATANYGYTF. DNA of the CDR3: TGTGCCAGTAGTGCGACGGACAGGGCTACTGCTAACTATGGCTACACCTTC.

V usage is TRBV11-2 and J usage is TRBJ2-7; TRBD1 might be the D (6 bases). V lost 4 bases and J 3 bases, leaving 10 bases between the germline ends. The length of the CDR3 is 13 residues. Germline V gives CDR1 SGHAT, CDR2 FQNNGV. In nucleotides, the CDR3 is TGTGCCAGCAGCTACCGGACAGTCTACGAGCAGTACTTC. It yields the protein CASSYRTVYEQYF.

In this sample, this clone turned up many times. The V and J genes are TRBV2 and TRBJ2-6; no clear D. The CDR3 totals 16 residues. V lost 4 bases, J lost 0 bases, and 10 bases lay in between. CDR1 is SNHLY, CDR2 FYNNEI, per germline. CDR3 in DNA: TGTGCCAGCAGTGGTAGAGTTTCCTCTGGGGCCAACGTCCTGACTTTC. It translates to CASSGRVSSGANVLTF. Full variable domain (remainder filled in from reference TRBV2 and TRBJ2-6): EPEVTQTPSHQVTQMGQEVILRCVPISNHLYFYWYRQILGQKVEFLVSFYNNEISEKSEIFDDQFSVERPDGSNFTLKIRSTKLEDSAMYFCASSGRVSSGANVLTFGAGSRLTVL.

The chain recombines TRBV10-3 with TRBJ1-1; 7 bases fit TRBD1. J lost 4 bases, V lost 7 bases, and 9 bases had no gene match. CDR1 is ENHRY and CDR2 is SYGVKD in the germline V gene. This CDR3 comprises 14 residues. The CDR3 here is CAITATGLGTEAFF. For the CDR3, the DNA is TGTGCCATCACCGCGACAGGGTTGGGCACTGAAGCTTTCTTT.

This clone has only one observation. This rearrangement joins TRBV7-8 to TRBJ2-7; 12 nucleotides line up with TRBD2. V shed 4 bases and J 3 bases; nucleotides not matched to a gene: 10. There are 17 residues in the CDR3. Germline V gives CDR1 SGHVS, CDR2 FQNEAQ. Here the CDR3 DNA reads TGTGCCAGCAGCTCGTCGGGCCTACTAGCGGGAGGCTACGAGCAGTACTTC. It translates to CASSSSGLLAGGYEQYF. The full variable domain, completed using reference TRBV7-8 and TRBJ2-7, is GAGVSQSPRYKVAKRGQDVALRCDPISGHVSLFWYQQALGQGPEFLTYFQNEAQLDKSGLPSDRFFAERPEGSVSTLKIQRTQQEDSAVYLCASSSSGLLAGGYEQYFGPGTRLTVT.

The gene calls are TRBV5-1 and TRBJ1-5, with D perhaps matching TRBD1 (6 bases). V was pared by 4 bases and J by 7 bases, with 15 bases between. Germline CDR1 SGHRS, CDR2 YFSETQ. The CDR3 spans 14 residues. CDR3 in amino acids: CASSPQGRWQPQHF. In DNA form, the CDR3 reads TGCGCCAGCAGCCCACAGGGTCGATGGCAGCCCCAGCATTTT.

The chain links TRBV19 to TRBJ2-2; 8 nucleotides agree with TRBD1. This CDR3 spans 15 amino acids. Germline trimming cut 5 bases from V and 3 bases from J; bases unmatched to any gene: 5. Germline values: CDR1 LNHDA, CDR2 SQIVND (reference sequence). This CDR3 reads CASSPTDRDTGELFF. The CDR3 coding sequence is TGTGCCAGTAGTCCCACGGACAGGGACACCGGGGAGCTGTTTTTT.

On this clone: The junction shows a germline mismatch at one end, possibly a read error. The chain joins TRBV7-7 to TRBJ2-5; D possibly matches TRBD1 or TRBD2 (5 bases each). The CDR3 is 14 amino acids. Germline V gene lookup returns CDR1 SSHAT and CDR2 FNYEAQ (reference sequence). CDR3 DNA sequence: TGTGCTAGCAGCTTAGGGACGGGGAAAGAGACCCAGTACTTC. Translation gives CASSLGTGKETQYF. Using reference TRBV7-7 and TRBJ2-5 for the parts outside the CDR3, the full variable domain is GAGVSQSPRYKVTKRGQDVTLRCDPISSHATLYWYQQALGQGPEFLTYFNYEAQPDKSGLPSDRFSAERPEGSISTLTIQRTEQRDSAMYRCASSLGTGKETQYFGPGTRLLVL.

About this clone itself: Other DNA sequences in this sample translate to the same CDR3. The chain has TRBV5-1 and TRBJ1-5; perhaps TRBD1 as D (6 bases). In germline, CDR1 is SGHRS, CDR2 YFSETQ. V gave up 1 base and J gave up 0 bases, with 8 bases separating them. This CDR3 spans 15 amino acids. CDR3 sequence: CASSLQGYSNQPQHF. CDR3 bases: TGCGCCAGCAGCTTGCAGGGGTATAGCAATCAGCCCCAGCATTTT.

The chain couples TRBV28 to TRBJ1-2, with TRBD1 identical over 7 bases. This CDR3 has 15 residues. CDR1 is MDHEN, CDR2 SYDVKM, per germline. Trimming at V came to 5 bases and at J to 5 bases, leaving 11 bases not matched to a gene. The CDR3 loop reads CASSPIRQGGYGYTF. The CDR3, as DNA: TGTGCCAGCAGTCCCATCCGACAGGGAGGATATGGCTACACCTTC.

This clone appeared once. This chain joins TRBV4-2 and TRBJ2-7; 7 bases are shared with TRBD2. Losses at the gene ends were 0 bases for V and 5 bases for J; bases not matched to a gene: 10. Germline CDR1 LGHNA, CDR2 YNFKEQ. This CDR3 spans 16 amino acids. In nucleotides, the CDR3 is TGTGCCAGCAGCCAAGAAATGGGGGGGAGGGCCCACGAGCAGTACTTC. Encoded protein: CASSQEMGGRAHEQYF.

J is TRBJ1-1 and V is TRBV24-1, with D hard to call. CDR3 length equals 15 residues. V shed 4 bases and J shed 0 bases, with 11 bases lying between them. Germline V gene sequence: CDR1 KGHDR, CDR2 SFDVKD. The CDR3 sequence is CATSDLDYMNTEAFF. The CDR3 region has the DNA TGTGCCACCAGTGACCTAGATTATATGAACACTGAAGCTTTCTTT.

The J gene is TRBJ1-5, the V gene TRBV2; TRBD1 agrees at 9 bases. The CDR3 extends over 13 amino acids. Germline-derived CDR1 and CDR2 are SNHLY and FYNNEI. J was trimmed by 6 bases and V by 6 bases; bases with no gene match: 3. CDR3 loop: CASRGQGGQPQHF. The CDR3 DNA reads as TGTGCCAGCAGGGGACAGGGCGGTCAGCCCCAGCATTTT.

The CDR3 here is CASSITRTTYNEQFF. The CDR3 coding sequence is TGTGCCAGTAGTATCACTAGGACGACCTACAATGAGCAGTTCTTC. The chain uses TRBV19 and TRBJ2-1, with D possibly matching TRBD2 (5 bases). In germline, CDR1 is LNHDA, CDR2 SQIVND (reference sequence). There are 15 residues in the CDR3. Trimming took off 3 bases at V and 2 bases at J, with 11 bases between the two ends.

The chain links TRBV5-4 to TRBJ2-7, with 8 positions matching TRBD1. There are 14 residues in the CDR3. The V segment lost 4 bases and the J segment 3 bases; nucleotides outside the gene matches: 6. Germline CDR1 and CDR2: SGHNT and YYREEE (reference sequence). The CDR3 DNA sequence: TGTGCCAGCAGCGCTGGACAGGGAGGCTACGAGCAGTACTTC. This sequence encodes CASSAGQGGYEQYF.

In its sample, this clone was seen a few times. This chain uses TRBV6-2 or TRBV6-3 with TRBJ2-7; D remains ambiguous. Germline V gene sequence: CDR1 MNHEY, CDR2 SVGEGT. The CDR3 runs 13 residues. V lost 2 bases and J 4 bases, leaving 9 bases between the germline ends. CDR3 loop: CASSYAHLYEQYF. The CDR3 DNA follows: TGTGCCAGCAGTTACGCGCACCTTTACGAGCAGTACTTC.

The V call is TRBV6-4, the J call TRBJ2-1; 8 nucleotides line up with TRBD1. The CDR3 consists of 14 residues. Germline V gene data show CDR1 as MRHNA and CDR2 as SNTAGT. Losses at the gene ends were 0 bases for V and 7 bases for J; bases not matched to a gene: 2. In DNA, the CDR3 is TGTGCCAGCAGTGACTCGACAGGGGCAAATGAGCAGTTCTTC. It yields the protein CASSDSTGANEQFF.

The chain has TRBV7-9 and TRBJ1-5; D ambiguous. Trimming removed 8 bases at V and 5 bases at J, with 10 bases between. The length of the CDR3 is 12 residues. Germline lookup yields CDR1 SEHNR and CDR2 FQNEAQ (reference sequence). CDR3 sequence: CASSFEDQPQHF. CDR3 nucleotide sequence: TGTGCCAGCTCGTTTGAGGATCAGCCCCAGCATTTT.

This clone was detected a few times. The rearrangement links TRBV10-1 to TRBJ2-7; D may be TRBD2 (6 bases). Germline CDR1 reads WNHNN; CDR2 reads SYGVQD (reference sequence). The length of the CDR3 is 14 residues. Trimming removed 3 bases at V and 3 bases at J, with 12 bases between. The CDR3 DNA reads TGCGCCAGCAGTGATCCGGGGGAAAGCTACGAGCAGTACTTC. Protein product: CASSDPGESYEQYF.

This sequence joins TRBV5-1 and TRBJ2-2; no clear D gene. Looked up from germline, CDR1 is SGHRS and CDR2 is YFSETQ. The CDR3 is 15 residues long. Between the trimmed V and J ends, which lost 1 base and 7 bases, there was a span of 14 bases. The chain's CDR3 is CASSLSTGSGGELFF. DNA of the CDR3: TGCGCCAGCAGCTTGTCAACCGGGTCGGGCGGGGAGCTGTTTTTT.